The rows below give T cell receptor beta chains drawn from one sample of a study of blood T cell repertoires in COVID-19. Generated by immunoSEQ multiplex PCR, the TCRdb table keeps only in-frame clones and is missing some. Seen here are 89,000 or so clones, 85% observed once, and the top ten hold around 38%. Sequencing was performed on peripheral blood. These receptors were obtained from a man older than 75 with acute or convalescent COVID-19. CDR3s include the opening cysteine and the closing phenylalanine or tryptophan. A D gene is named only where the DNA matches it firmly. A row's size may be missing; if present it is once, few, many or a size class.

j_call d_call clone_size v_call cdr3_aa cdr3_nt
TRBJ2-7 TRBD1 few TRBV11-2 CASSLRDRVYEQYF TGTGCCAGCAGCCTACGTGACAGGGTCTACGAGCAGTACTTC
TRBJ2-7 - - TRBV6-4 CASSDKSDRSPDSYKYEQYF TGTGCCAGCAGTGACAAGTCGGACCGCTCCCCGGACTCATACAAATACGAGCAGTACTTC
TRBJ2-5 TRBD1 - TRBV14 CASKDRVAETQYF TGTGCCAGCAAGGACAGGGTCGCCGAGACCCAGTACTTC
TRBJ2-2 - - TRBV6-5 CASSSDRVTGELFF TGTGCCAGCAGCAGTGACAGAGTCACCGGGGAGCTGTTTTTT
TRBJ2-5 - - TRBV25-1 CASSDERQGPFRRYF TGTGCCAGCAGTGACGAGAGGCAGGGGCCGTTCCGGCGGTACTTC
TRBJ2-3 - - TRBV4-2 CASSPALAITTDTQYF TGTGCCAGCAGCCCAGCTCTAGCGATAACCACAGATACGCAGTATTTT
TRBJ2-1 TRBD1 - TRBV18 CASSPERTGSIEQFF TGTGCCAGCTCACCCGAGCGGACAGGGAGTATTGAGCAGTTCTTC
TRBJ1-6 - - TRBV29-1 CSVAVESYNSPLHF TGCAGCGTTGCGGTAGAGTCCTATAATTCACCCCTCCACTTT
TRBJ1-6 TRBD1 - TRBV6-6 CASRAGTGDNSPLHF TGTGCCAGCAGGGCCGGGACAGGGGATAATTCACCCCTCCACTTT
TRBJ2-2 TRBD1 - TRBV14 CASSPRTGLNTGELFF TGTGCCAGCAGTCCTAGGACAGGCTTGAACACCGGGGAGCTGTTTTTT
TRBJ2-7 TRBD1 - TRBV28 CASRHPNRGLGYEQYF TGTGCCAGCAGACACCCCAACAGGGGGCTCGGGTACGAGCAGTACTTC
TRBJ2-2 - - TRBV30 CAWIGGPANTGELFF TGTGCCTGGATCGGGGGGCCCGCGAACACCGGGGAGCTGTTTTTT
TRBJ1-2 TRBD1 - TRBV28 CASSLGDSYGYTF TGTGCCAGCAGTTTGGGGGACAGCTATGGCTACACCTTC
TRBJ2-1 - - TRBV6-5 CASRHDSSPNEQFF TGTGCCAGCAGACATGACAGTTCCCCTAATGAGCAGTTCTTC
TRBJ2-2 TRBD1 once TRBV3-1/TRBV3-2 CASSPTARGRAGELFF TGTGCCAGCAGCCCCACCGCGAGGGGGCGGGCCGGGGAGCTGTTTTTT
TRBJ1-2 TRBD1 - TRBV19 CASSTDRGNGYTF TGTGCCAGTAGTACGGACAGGGGGAATGGCTACACCTTC
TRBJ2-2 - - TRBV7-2 CASSLASGDTRTGELFF TGTGCCAGCAGCTTAGCTTCCGGGGACACCCGGACCGGGGAGCTGTTTTTT
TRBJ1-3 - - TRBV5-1 CASSSRGSGNTIYF TGCGCCAGCAGCTCCCGGGGCTCTGGAAACACCATATATTTT
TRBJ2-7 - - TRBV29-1 CSVATATYEQYF TGCAGCGTTGCAACCGCTACCTACGAGCAGTACTTC
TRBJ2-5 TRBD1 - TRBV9 CASSATGVATQYF TGTGCCAGCAGCGCAACAGGGGTAGCGACCCAGTACTTC
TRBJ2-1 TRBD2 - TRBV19 CASSAAGTSSLGEQFF TGTGCCAGTAGTGCGGCCGGGACTAGTTCCCTTGGGGAGCAGTTCTTC
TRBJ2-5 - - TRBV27 CASRAVRRETQYF TGTGCCAGCAGGGCGGTCAGGAGGGAGACCCAGTACTTC
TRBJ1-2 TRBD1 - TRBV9 CASSVELQGANGYTF TGTGCCAGCAGCGTAGAACTCCAGGGGGCCAATGGCTACACCTTC
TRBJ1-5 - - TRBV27 CASSPGRGDQPQHF TGTGCCAGCAGTCCCGGGAGGGGCGATCAGCCCCAGCATTTT
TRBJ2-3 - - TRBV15 CATSRDSLDTQYF TGTGCCACCAGCAGAGATAGCCTAGATACGCAGTATTTT
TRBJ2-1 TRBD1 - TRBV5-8 CASSLGQGYNEQFF TGTGCCAGCAGCTTGGGACAGGGCTACAATGAGCAGTTCTTC
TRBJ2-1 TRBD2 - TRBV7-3 CASSLMPSGSQEQFF TGTGCCAGCAGCTTAATGCCTAGCGGGAGTCAAGAGCAGTTCTTC
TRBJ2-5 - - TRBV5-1 CASSREETQYF TGCGCCAGCAGCCGGGAAGAGACCCAGTACTTC
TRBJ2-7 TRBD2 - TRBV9 CASSGLAGVYEQYF TGTGCCAGCAGCGGACTAGCGGGAGTCTACGAGCAGTACTTC
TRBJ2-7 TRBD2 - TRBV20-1 CSASSGSLPYEQYF TGCAGTGCTAGTAGCGGGAGTCTCCCCTACGAGCAGTACTTC
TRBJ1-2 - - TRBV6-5 CASRPTAQVDGYTF TGTGCCAGCAGGCCGACAGCTCAGGTTGATGGCTACACCTTC
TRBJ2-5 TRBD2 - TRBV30 CAWSDGTSVETQYF TGTGCCTGGAGTGATGGGACTAGCGTAGAGACCCAGTACTTC
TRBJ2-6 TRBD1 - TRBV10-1 CASIPGTGGSGANVLTF TGCGCCAGCATTCCCGGGACAGGGGGGTCTGGGGCCAACGTCCTGACTTTC
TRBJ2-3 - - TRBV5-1 CASSFSFSTASTDTQYF TGCGCCAGCAGCTTCTCTTTCTCGACTGCCAGCACAGATACGCAGTATTTT
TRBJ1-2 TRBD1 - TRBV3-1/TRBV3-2 CASSQVQGTGPYGYTF TGTGCCAGCAGCCAAGTACAAGGGACAGGGCCCTATGGCTACACCTTC
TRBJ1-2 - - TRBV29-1 CSAKSGRGYTF TGCAGCGCTAAAAGCGGGCGTGGCTACACCTTC
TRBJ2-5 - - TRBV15 CATSRVRATGQETQYF TGTGCCACCAGCAGAGTCAGGGCGACCGGGCAAGAGACCCAGTACTTC
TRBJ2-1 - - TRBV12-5 CASGLGTKSYNEQFF TGTGCTAGTGGTCTGGGAACAAAATCCTACAATGAGCAGTTCTTC
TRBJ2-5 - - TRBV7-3 CASSPQDLGETQYF TGTGCCAGCAGCCCACAGGATTTGGGGGAGACCCAGTACTTC
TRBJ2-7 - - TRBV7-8 CASRQASSYEQYF TGTGCCAGCAGGCAAGCGAGCTCCTACGAGCAGTACTTC
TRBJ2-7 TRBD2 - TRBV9 CASSVASGSYPYEQYF TGTGCCAGCAGCGTAGCTAGCGGGAGTTACCCCTACGAGCAGTACTTC
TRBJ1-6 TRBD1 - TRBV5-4 CASSLKQGEGSPLHF TGTGCCAGCAGCTTGAAACAGGGGGAGGGTTCACCCCTCCACTTT